A selection of T cell receptor beta chains follows, all from one sample in a study of vaccination effects on CD4 cells after COVID-19. Only in-frame clones appear in the TCRdb table, and some are missing; sequencing was by immunoSEQ multiplex PCR. The repertoire holds about 27,000 clones, roughly two thirds seen once, with about 10% in the top ten. These TCRs' antigens remain unknown. Sequencing was performed on CD4+ T cells from PBMCs cultured with SARS-CoV-2 spike peptides, taken before COVID-19 vaccination. Source of these receptors: a human donor who received a COVID-19 vaccine. Each CDR3 is given with its conserved first and last residue. A D gene is named only where the DNA matches it firmly. Some rows mark clone size as missing; the rest say once, few, many or name a class of expanded clone.

.	.	TRBJ2-2	16	TRBV11-3	CASSLAEGPNTGELFF	TGTGCCAGCAGCTTAGCGGAGGGACCGAACACCGGGGAGCTGTTTTTT
.	TRBD2	TRBJ2-3	18	TRBV5-1	CASSPTITSGSTTDTQYF	TGCGCCAGCAGCCCAACCATCACTAGCGGGAGTACCACAGATACGCAGTATTTT
.	.	TRBJ1-1	16	TRBV6-5	CASSYTRLARGTEAFF	TGTGCCAGCAGTTACACCCGCCTCGCCAGGGGCACTGAAGCTTTCTTT
few	.	TRBJ2-2	15	TRBV5-4	CASSLGGQNTGELFF	TGTGCCAGCAGCTTAGGGGGTCAGAACACCGGGGAGCTGTTTTTT
.	.	TRBJ2-5	17	TRBV10-1	CASSESAWVQAQETQYF	TGCGCCAGCAGTGAGTCGGCTTGGGTACAGGCACAAGAGACCCAGTACTTC
.	.	TRBJ2-3	12	TRBV5-4	CASSLSTDTQYF	TGTGCCAGCAGCCTTAGCACAGATACGCAGTATTTT
once	TRBD1	TRBJ2-7	14	TRBV18	CASSPRQGAWEQYF	TGTGCCAGCTCACCGAGACAGGGGGCTTGGGAGCAGTACTTC
.	.	TRBJ2-7	12	TRBV19	CASSTSAYEQYF	TGTGCCAGTAGTACCAGCGCCTACGAGCAGTACTTC
.	.	TRBJ1-1	14	TRBV7-6	CASSSNSMNTEAFF	TGTGCCAGCAGCTCCAACAGTATGAACACTGAAGCTTTCTTT
.	TRBD1	TRBJ2-7	16	TRBV6-1	CASSELGTGGVYEQYF	TGTGCCAGCAGTGAACTGGGGACAGGGGGCGTCTACGAGCAGTACTTC
.	.	TRBJ2-5	11	TRBV10-1	CASSEGETQYF	TGCGCCAGCTCCGAGGGGGAGACCCAGTACTTC
.	TRBD2	TRBJ2-1	14	TRBV10-2	CASRGTSGANEQFF	TGCGCCAGCAGAGGGACTAGCGGGGCTAATGAGCAGTTCTTC
.	.	TRBJ1-6	16	TRBV6-5	CASSYGGRTYNSPLHF	TGTGCCAGCAGTTATGGGGGTAGGACCTATAATTCACCCCTCCACTTT
.	.	TRBJ2-3	11	TRBV12-3/TRBV12-4	CASREVRTQYF	TGTGCCAGCAGAGAGGTGAGGACGCAGTATTTT
.	.	TRBJ2-4	13	TRBV28	CASIEGAGDIQYF	TGTGCCAGCATTGAGGGGGCGGGGGACATTCAGTACTTC
.	.	TRBJ2-7	15	TRBV19	CASSIYKSSSYEQYF	TGTGCCAGTAGTATCTACAAATCGAGCTCCTACGAGCAGTACTTC
.	.	TRBJ1-5	13	TRBV30	CAWSGTADQPQHF	TGTGCCTGGAGTGGTACAGCAGATCAGCCCCAGCATTTT
.	.	TRBJ2-1	15	TRBV10-1	CASQIGGVAYNEQFF	TGCGCCAGCCAAATAGGGGGAGTGGCCTACAATGAGCAGTTCTTC
.	TRBD2	TRBJ2-1	18	TRBV27	CASRAGTSGRAWYNEQFF	TGTGCCAGCAGGGCCGGGACTAGCGGGAGAGCGTGGTACAATGAGCAGTTCTTC
once	.	TRBJ1-3	17	TRBV6-1	CASSDAPQGYTGNTIYF	TGTGCCAGCAGTGATGCCCCGCAGGGGTATACTGGAAACACCATATATTTT
.	.	TRBJ2-1	13	TRBV5-1	CASSFPQNNEQFF	TGCGCCAGCAGCTTCCCCCAGAACAATGAGCAGTTCTTC
.	.	TRBJ2-3	15	TRBV5-1	CASSKGQPGADTQYF	TGCGCCAGCAGCAAGGGACAACCGGGGGCAGATACGCAGTATTTT
.	.	TRBJ1-6	15	TRBV3-1/TRBV3-2	CASSQGGTGGSPLHF	TGTGCCAGCAGCCAAGGAGGGACGGGGGGATCACCCCTCCACTTT
.	.	TRBJ2-1	13	TRBV10-3	CAISESKLGEQFF	TGTGCCATCAGTGAGTCAAAGCTCGGAGAGCAGTTCTTC
once	TRBD2	TRBJ2-1	15	TRBV10-2	CASTPLAGGPDEQFF	TGCGCCAGCACCCCTCTAGCGGGGGGGCCCGACGAGCAGTTCTTC
.	.	TRBJ2-7	14	TRBV11-2	CASSSRMGTYEQYF	TGTGCCAGCAGCTCTCGAATGGGAACCTACGAGCAGTACTTC
few	.	TRBJ2-2	16	TRBV11-3	CASSAPPLEGGGELFF	TGTGCCAGCAGCGCTCCGCCCTTAGAAGGCGGCGGGGAGCTGTTTTTT
.	TRBD2	TRBJ2-3	18	TRBV10-1	CASSDLLLAGVRGDTQYF	TGCGCCAGCAGCGACCTACTACTAGCGGGGGTGAGAGGGGATACGCAGTATTTT
.	.	TRBJ1-4	15	TRBV27	CASTRQFATNEKLFF	TGTGCCAGCACCCGTCAGTTCGCAACTAATGAAAAACTGTTTTTT
.	.	TRBJ1-1	12	TRBV18	CASSPWNTEAFF	TGTGCCAGCTCACCTTGGAACACTGAAGCTTTCTTT
.	.	TRBJ2-7	12	TRBV5-6	CASSLTDYEQYF	TGTGCCAGCAGCCTAACCGATTACGAGCAGTACTTC
once	TRBD2	TRBJ2-3	15	TRBV6-5	CASSRGAGITDTQYF	TGTGCCAGCAGTCGAGGAGCGGGGATCACAGATACGCAGTATTTT
few	.	TRBJ2-1	16	TRBV6-4	CASSDTSGVGYNEQFF	TGTGCCAGCAGTGACACTTCGGGGGTAGGCTACAATGAGCAGTTCTTC
few	.	TRBJ1-6	12	TRBV5-4	CASSFDGRSHHF	TGTGCCAGCAGCTTCGATGGACGGAGTCACCACTTT
.	.	TRBJ1-5	13	TRBV3-1/TRBV3-2	CASSQGQYQPQHF	TGTGCCAGCAGCCAAGGACAGTATCAGCCCCAGCATTTT
few	.	TRBJ1-1	14	TRBV5-1	CASSLDMMNTEAFF	TGCGCCAGCAGCTTGGACATGATGAACACTGAAGCTTTCTTT
few	.	TRBJ2-3	16	TRBV18	CASSPQGLGPQDTQYF	TGTGCCAGCTCACCCCAAGGGTTGGGACCCCAGGATACGCAGTATTTT
.	.	TRBJ1-3	14	TRBV7-9	CASSTTFSGNTIYF	TGTGCCAGCAGCACGACATTTTCTGGAAACACCATATATTTT
.	TRBD1	TRBJ2-6	20	TRBV6-1	CASSEAPPGQAISGANVLTF	TGTGCCAGCAGTGAAGCGCCCCCGGGACAGGCGATCTCTGGGGCCAACGTCCTGACTTTC
once	TRBD1	TRBJ1-2	12	TRBV6-2/TRBV6-3	CASSWGDRDNTF	TGTGCCAGCAGTTGGGGGGACAGGGACAACACCTTC
.	TRBD2	TRBJ2-1	18	TRBV15	CATSRGGVPSGKGNEQFF	TGTGCCACCAGCAGAGGCGGGGTCCCTAGCGGGAAAGGGAATGAGCAGTTCTTC
.	.	TRBJ2-5	15	TRBV19	CASEKNTGKQETQYF	TGTGCCAGTGAAAAAAATACAGGGAAACAAGAGACCCAGTACTTC
.	.	TRBJ1-1	13	TRBV12-3/TRBV12-4	CASSRPGYGEAFF	TGTGCCAGCAGTCGTCCAGGGTATGGTGAAGCTTTCTTT
.	TRBD1	TRBJ1-2	17	TRBV4-1	CASSQGPRDSRIYGYTF	TGCGCCAGCAGCCAAGGACCCCGGGACAGTAGGATCTATGGCTACACCTTC
.	TRBD2	TRBJ2-5	15	TRBV28	CASSQSIGGGLRFDF	TGTGCCAGCAGCCAATCTATCGGGGGGGGGCTACGATTTGACTTC
.	TRBD2	TRBJ2-1	15	TRBV6-6	CASSIGTSGHNEQFF	TGTGCCAGCAGCATCGGGACTAGCGGGCACAATGAGCAGTTCTTC
.	.	TRBJ1-1	13	TRBV9	CASSVAMNTEAFF	TGTGCCAGCAGCGTAGCTATGAACACTGAAGCTTTCTTT
.	.	TRBJ2-7	12	TRBV19	CASRSGTYEQYF	TGTGCCAGCCGATCAGGGACCTACGAGCAGTACTTC
.	TRBD1	TRBJ1-2	18	TRBV2	CASRKIRDRDLRNYGYTF	TGTGCCAGCAGGAAGATAAGGGACAGGGACCTTCGCAATTATGGCTACACCTTC
.	TRBD2	TRBJ2-7	15	TRBV11-2	CASSLWASGTYEQYF	TGTGCCAGCAGCCTCTGGGCTAGCGGCACCTACGAGCAGTACTTC
.	.	TRBJ2-2	13	TRBV6-4	CASSEVATGELFF	TGTGCCAGCAGTGAGGTAGCGACCGGGGAGCTGTTTTTT
.	.	TRBJ2-4	16	TRBV6-5	CASSFSGTKAKNIQYF	TGTGCCAGCAGTTTTTCCGGGACAAAAGCCAAAAACATTCAGTACTTC
few	TRBD1	TRBJ2-7	15	TRBV7-9	CASSLVPAGGYEQYF	TGTGCCAGCAGCTTAGTCCCGGCAGGGGGCTACGAGCAGTACTTC
.	.	TRBJ2-5	12	TRBV10-3	CAISESQETQYF	TGTGCCATCAGTGAGTCCCAAGAGACCCAGTACTTC
.	TRBD1	TRBJ2-7	15	TRBV15	CATSPRTGKVDEQYF	TGTGCCACCAGCCCGAGGACAGGGAAGGTGGACGAGCAGTACTTC